The T cell receptor (beta chain) under discussion was sequenced for a study of vaccination effects on CD4 cells after COVID-19. Data came from immunoSEQ multiplex PCR; TCRdb stores just in-frame clones and leaves some out. Here the sample spans 50,000 to 65,000 clones, roughly 80% being singletons. Sequencing was preceded by expansion of antigen-specific CD4+ T cells with viral peptide pools in the ViraFEST assay. Subsequent to a culture period of under twelve days, CD4+ T cells were isolated. Germline CDR1 and CDR2: SGHAT and FQNNGV. Trimming removed 0 bases at V and 7 bases at J, with 9 bases between. The CDR3 covers 13 residues. A remark on this clone: Its antigen is not known.

Sequencing used CD4+ T cells from PBMCs cultured with HCoV-229E spike peptides, obtained before COVID-19 vaccination. The sequence came from a human donor who received a COVID-19 vaccine. V gene TRBV11-2 combines with J gene TRBJ1-2; D remains unclear. The CDR3 loop is CASSLDGLGGYTF. CDR3 nucleotides: TGTGCCAGCAGCTTAGACGGTTTGGGTGGCTACACCTTC.